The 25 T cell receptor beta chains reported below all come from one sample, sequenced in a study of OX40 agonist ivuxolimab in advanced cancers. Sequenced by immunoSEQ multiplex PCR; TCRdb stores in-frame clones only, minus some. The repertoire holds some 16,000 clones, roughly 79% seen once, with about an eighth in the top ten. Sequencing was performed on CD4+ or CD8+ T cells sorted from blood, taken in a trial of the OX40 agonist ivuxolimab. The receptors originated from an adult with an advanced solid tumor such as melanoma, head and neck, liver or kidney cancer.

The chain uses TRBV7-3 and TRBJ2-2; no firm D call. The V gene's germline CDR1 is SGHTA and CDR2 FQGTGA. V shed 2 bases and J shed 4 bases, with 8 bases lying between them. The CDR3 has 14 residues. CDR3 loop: CASSLVGLTGELFF. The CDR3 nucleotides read TGTGCCAGCAGCTTAGTGGGTCTCACCGGGGAGCTGTTTTTT.

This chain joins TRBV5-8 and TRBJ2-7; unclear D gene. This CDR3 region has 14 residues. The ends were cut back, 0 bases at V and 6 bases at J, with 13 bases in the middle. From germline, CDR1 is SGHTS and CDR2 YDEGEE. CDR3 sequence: CASSLVRSVSEQYF. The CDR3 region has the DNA TGTGCCAGCAGCTTGGTCAGGAGTGTGTCCGAGCAGTACTTC.

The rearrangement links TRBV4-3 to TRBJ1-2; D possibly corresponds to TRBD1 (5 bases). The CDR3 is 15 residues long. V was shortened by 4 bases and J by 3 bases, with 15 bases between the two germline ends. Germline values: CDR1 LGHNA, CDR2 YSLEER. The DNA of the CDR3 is TGCGCCAGCAGCCTAATCTGGGGGGGGGACTATGGCTACACCTTC. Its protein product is CASSLIWGGDYGYTF.

The CDR3 region has the DNA TGTGCCAGCAGCCCTTTCGCGGGGGAGAGAACCGAGCAGTACTTC. Translating it yields CASSPFAGERTEQYF. The V call is TRBV7-6, the J call TRBJ2-7; TRBD2 matches 7 bases. The CDR3 loop spans 15 amino acids. V trimming: 5 bases; J trimming: 6 bases; junction bases outside the gene matches: 13. Per the germline V gene, CDR1 is SGHVS and CDR2 is FNYEAQ.

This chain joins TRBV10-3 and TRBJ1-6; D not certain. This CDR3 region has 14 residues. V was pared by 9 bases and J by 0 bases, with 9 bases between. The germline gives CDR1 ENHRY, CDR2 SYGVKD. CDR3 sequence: CAISASSYNSPLHF. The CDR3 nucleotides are TGTGCCATTTCAGCGAGCTCCTATAATTCACCCCTCCACTTT.

For the CDR3, the DNA is TGTGCCAGCAGCTATCAGTTGTCCCAAGAGACCCAGTACTTC. Protein: CASSYQLSQETQYF. The chain couples TRBV11-1 to TRBJ2-5; D not resolved. Germline V gene data show CDR1 as SGHAT and CDR2 as FQDESV (reference sequence). The CDR3 length is 14 residues. The ends were cut back, 4 bases at V and 1 base at J, with 10 bases in the middle.

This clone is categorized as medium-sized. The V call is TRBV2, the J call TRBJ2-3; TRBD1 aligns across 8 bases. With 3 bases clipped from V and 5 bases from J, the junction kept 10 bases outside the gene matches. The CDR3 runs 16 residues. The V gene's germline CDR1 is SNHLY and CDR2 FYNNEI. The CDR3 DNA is TGTGCCAGCAGTGATCTCGGCAGGGGGCAAGGAGATACGCAGTATTTT. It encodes CASSDLGRGQGDTQYF.

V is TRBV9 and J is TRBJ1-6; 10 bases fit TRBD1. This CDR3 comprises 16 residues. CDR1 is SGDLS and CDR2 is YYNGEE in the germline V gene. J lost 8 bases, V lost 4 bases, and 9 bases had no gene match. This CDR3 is CASSTSRTGGHSPLHF. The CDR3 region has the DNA TGTGCCAGCAGCACCTCCCGGACAGGGGGTCATTCACCCCTCCACTTT.

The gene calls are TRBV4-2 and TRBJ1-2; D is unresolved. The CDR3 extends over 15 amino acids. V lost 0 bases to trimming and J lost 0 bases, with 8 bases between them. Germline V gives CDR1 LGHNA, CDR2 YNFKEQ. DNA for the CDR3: TGTGCCAGCAGCCAAGAGGGTTCGGCTAACTATGGCTACACCTTC. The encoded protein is CASSQEGSANYGYTF.

The CDR3 DNA reads TGTGCCAGCAGCCGGACTAGCGGGGGCTTCCAAGAGACCCAGTACTTC. This encodes CASSRTSGGFQETQYF. The rearrangement uses TRBV11-3 and TRBJ2-5, with 13 positions matching TRBD2. CDR3 length equals 16 residues. J was trimmed by 1 base and V by 5 bases; bases with no gene match: 4. Germline loops: CDR1 SGHNT, CDR2 YENEEA.

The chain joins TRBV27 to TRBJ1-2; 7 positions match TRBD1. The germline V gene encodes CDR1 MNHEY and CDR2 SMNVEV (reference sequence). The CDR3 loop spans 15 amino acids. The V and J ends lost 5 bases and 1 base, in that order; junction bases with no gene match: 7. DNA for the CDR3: TGTGCCAGCAGTCTTACAGGGGCCTTTAACTATGGCTACACCTTC. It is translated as CASSLTGAFNYGYTF.

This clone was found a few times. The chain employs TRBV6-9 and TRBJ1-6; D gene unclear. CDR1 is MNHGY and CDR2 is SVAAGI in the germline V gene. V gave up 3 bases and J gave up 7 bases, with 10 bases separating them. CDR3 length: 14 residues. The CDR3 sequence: CASSYRGSNSPLHF. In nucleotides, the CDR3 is TGTGCCAGCAGTTACCGAGGCAGCAATTCACCCCTCCACTTT.

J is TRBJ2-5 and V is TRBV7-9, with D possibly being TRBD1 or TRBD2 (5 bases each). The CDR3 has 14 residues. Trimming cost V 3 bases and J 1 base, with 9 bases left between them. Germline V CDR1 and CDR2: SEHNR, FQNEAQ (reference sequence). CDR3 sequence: CASSFWGIQETQYF. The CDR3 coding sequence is TGTGCCAGCAGCTTTTGGGGGATCCAAGAGACCCAGTACTTC.

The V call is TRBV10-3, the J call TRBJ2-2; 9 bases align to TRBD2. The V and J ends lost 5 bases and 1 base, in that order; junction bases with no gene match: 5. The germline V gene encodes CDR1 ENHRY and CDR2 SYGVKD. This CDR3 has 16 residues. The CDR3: CAISPVRGGNTGELFF. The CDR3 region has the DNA TGTGCCATCAGTCCCGTGCGGGGGGGGAACACCGGGGAGCTGTTTTTT.

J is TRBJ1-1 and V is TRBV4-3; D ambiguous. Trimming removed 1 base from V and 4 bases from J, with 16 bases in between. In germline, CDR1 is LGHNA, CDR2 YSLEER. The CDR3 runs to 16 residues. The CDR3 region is CASSQVRVEEGTEAFF. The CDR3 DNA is TGCGCCAGCAGCCAAGTTAGAGTTGAGGAGGGCACTGAAGCTTTCTTT.

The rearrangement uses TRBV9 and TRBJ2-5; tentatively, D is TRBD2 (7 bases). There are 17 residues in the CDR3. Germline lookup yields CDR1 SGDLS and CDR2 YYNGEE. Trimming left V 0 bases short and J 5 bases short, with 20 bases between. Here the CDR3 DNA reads TGTGCCAGCAGCGTAGGCGTCTACCGGGGGGCCCTTGAGACCCAGTACTTC. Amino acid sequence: CASSVGVYRGALETQYF.

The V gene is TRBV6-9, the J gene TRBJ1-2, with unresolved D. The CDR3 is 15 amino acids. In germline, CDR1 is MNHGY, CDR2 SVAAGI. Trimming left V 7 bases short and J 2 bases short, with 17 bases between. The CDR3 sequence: CASTVQEVFNYGYTF. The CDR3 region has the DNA TGTGCCAGCACCGTTCAAGAGGTGTTCAACTATGGCTACACCTTC.

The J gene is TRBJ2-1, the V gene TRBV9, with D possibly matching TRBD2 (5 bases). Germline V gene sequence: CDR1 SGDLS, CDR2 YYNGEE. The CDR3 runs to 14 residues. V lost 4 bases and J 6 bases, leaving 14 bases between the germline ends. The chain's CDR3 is CASSPQDSLNEQFF. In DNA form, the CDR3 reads TGTGCCAGCAGCCCCCAGGACTCCCTCAATGAGCAGTTCTTC.

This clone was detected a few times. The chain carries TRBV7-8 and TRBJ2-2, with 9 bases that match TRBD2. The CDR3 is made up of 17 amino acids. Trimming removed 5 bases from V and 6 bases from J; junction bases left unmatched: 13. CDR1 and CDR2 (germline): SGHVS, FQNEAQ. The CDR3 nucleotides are TGTGCCAGCAGCCCACGGGGGTTTGCGGGGGGGCCCGGGGAGCTGTTTTTT. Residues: CASSPRGFAGGPGELFF.

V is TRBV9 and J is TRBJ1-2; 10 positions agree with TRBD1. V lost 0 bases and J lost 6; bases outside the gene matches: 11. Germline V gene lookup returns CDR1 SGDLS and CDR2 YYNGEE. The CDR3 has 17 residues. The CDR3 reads CASSVERTGTGENGYTF. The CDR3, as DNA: TGTGCCAGCAGCGTAGAGAGAACCGGGACAGGGGAGAATGGCTACACCTTC.

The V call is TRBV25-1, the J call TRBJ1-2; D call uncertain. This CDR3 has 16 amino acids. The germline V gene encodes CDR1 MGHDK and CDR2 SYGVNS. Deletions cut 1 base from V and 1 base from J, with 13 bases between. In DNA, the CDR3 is TGTGCCAGCAGTGAATGGGCAGACCCCATTAACTATGGCTACACCTTC. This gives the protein CASSEWADPINYGYTF.

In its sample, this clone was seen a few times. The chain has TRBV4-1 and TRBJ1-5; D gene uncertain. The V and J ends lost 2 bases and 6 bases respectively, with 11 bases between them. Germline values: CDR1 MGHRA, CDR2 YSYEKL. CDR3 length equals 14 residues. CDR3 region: CASSQFLSVQPQHF. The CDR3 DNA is TGCGCCAGCAGCCAATTCCTTTCAGTTCAGCCCCAGCATTTT.

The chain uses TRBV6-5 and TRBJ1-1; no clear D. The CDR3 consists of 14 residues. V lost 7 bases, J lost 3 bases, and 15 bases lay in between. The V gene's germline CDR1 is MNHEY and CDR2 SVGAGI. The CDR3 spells CASNKGSSDTEAFF. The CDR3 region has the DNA TGTGCCAGCAACAAGGGAAGTTCGGACACTGAAGCTTTCTTT.

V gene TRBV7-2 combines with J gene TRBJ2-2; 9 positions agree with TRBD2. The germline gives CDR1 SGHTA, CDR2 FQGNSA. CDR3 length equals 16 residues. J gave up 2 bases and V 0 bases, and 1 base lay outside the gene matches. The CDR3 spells CASSLARGGNTGELFF. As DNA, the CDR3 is TGTGCCAGCAGCTTAGCGCGGGGGGGCAACACCGGGGAGCTGTTTTTT.

Here the CDR3 DNA reads TGTGCCAGCAGCGTATGGTTGTCCGGGGAGCTGTTTTTT. Amino acids: CASSVWLSGELFF. The chain has TRBV9 and TRBJ2-2; D not certain. Trimming left V 1 base short and J 6 bases short, with 7 bases between. Germline V CDR1 and CDR2: SGDLS, YYNGEE. The CDR3 is made up of 13 amino acids.